Presented here are 32 T cell receptor beta chains from one specimen sequenced in a study of blood T cell repertoires in COVID-19 (dated by TCRdb to about 2020). The library was built by means of the immunoSEQ multiplex PCR assay. As stored in TCRdb, this immuneACCESS dataset retains in-frame rearrangements with V and J assigned. A fraction of the clones does not appear; measured against another copy, unresolved V genes explain less than half of the discrepancy, and the remainder lacks a known reason. The sample table contains 150,000 to 200,000 clones; only one count was recorded for 85% to 90% of them. The ten largest clonotypes hold 10% to 11% of the sample. Sequencing was done on a sample of peripheral blood. The receptors come from a woman in her sixties with COVID-19, enrolled during active disease.

In this sample, this clone turned up once. V gene TRBV6-2 or TRBV6-3 combines with J gene TRBJ1-5; 8 bases align to TRBD1. The CDR3 covers 14 residues. The germline V gene has CDR1 MNHEY and CDR2 SVGEGT. V was pared by 5 bases and J by 9 bases, with 9 bases of the junction left unmatched. CDR3 sequence: CASSRGTGGPPQHF. The CDR3 coding sequence is TGTGCCAGCAGTCGCGGGACAGGAGGGCCGCCCCAGCATTTT.

This sequence joins TRBV27 and TRBJ2-7; maybe TRBD1 (6 bases). The CDR3 covers 15 residues. Germline V gene data show CDR1 as MNHEY and CDR2 as SMNVEV (reference sequence). Trimming took off 4 bases at V and 5 bases at J, with 18 bases between the two ends. The CDR3 DNA follows: TGTGCCAGCAGTTCATGGGACACCGTGGCCCACGAGCAGTACTTC. Translation gives CASSSWDTVAHEQYF.

In nucleotides, the CDR3 is TGTGCCAGCAGCTTGGATGGCCAGAAAAGTCAGCCCCAGCATTTT. Its translation: CASSLDGQKSQPQHF. The chain employs TRBV5-6 and TRBJ1-5; no firm D call. Trimming pared 0 bases from V and 6 bases from J, leaving 13 bases between. Germline lookup yields CDR1 SGHDT and CDR2 YYEEEE. CDR3 length equals 15 residues.

The chain carries TRBV5-4 and TRBJ2-5; 12 nucleotides align to TRBD2. Per germline, CDR1 SGHNT and CDR2 YYREEE (reference sequence). V shed 2 bases, J shed 5 bases, and the junction held 7 bases outside the gene matches. The CDR3 contains 16 residues. The CDR3 sequence is CASSLDPGLAGETQYF. The CDR3 bases are TGTGCCAGCAGCTTAGACCCGGGACTAGCGGGTGAGACCCAGTACTTC.

The chain links TRBV5-1 to TRBJ2-5; 9 nucleotides line up with TRBD1. The CDR3 length is 18 residues. Germline V gives CDR1 SGHRS, CDR2 YFSETQ. The V segment lost 0 bases and the J segment 1 base; nucleotides outside the gene matches: 10. CDR3 in DNA: TGCGCCAGCAGCTTGGCTGGTACCGGGACAGGGTCCCAAGAGACCCAGTACTTC. Protein product: CASSLAGTGTGSQETQYF.

The genes are TRBV6-2 or TRBV6-3 and TRBJ1-2; possible D gene TRBD1, 6 bases. V lost 4 bases to trimming and J lost 6 bases, with 15 bases between them. The germline gives CDR1 MNHEY, CDR2 SVGEGT. The CDR3 is made up of 14 amino acids. CDR3 in amino acids: CASSSPGQLDGYTF. In DNA form, the CDR3 reads TGTGCCAGCAGTTCCCCAGGACAGCTCGATGGCTACACCTTC.

The chain recombines TRBV6-4 with TRBJ2-3; TRBD2 might be the D (6 bases). Trimming cost V 4 bases and J 4 bases, with 15 bases left between them. The CDR3 is 15 residues long. In germline, CDR1 is MRHNA, CDR2 SNTAGT. CDR3 nucleotide sequence: TGTGCCAGCAGTGGAGCTAGCAGGGAGGCAGATACGCAGTATTTT. Translating gives CASSGASREADTQYF.

The V gene is TRBV19, the J gene TRBJ1-4; TRBD1 matches at 9 bases. V dropped 8 bases and J dropped 5; count of bases not matched to a gene: 6. Germline CDR1 is LNHDA and CDR2 is SQIVND (reference sequence). The CDR3 extends over 14 amino acids. CDR3 residues: CASRLGQGNEKLFF. CDR3 nucleotide sequence: TGTGCCAGTCGACTCGGACAGGGGAATGAAAAACTGTTTTTT.

This clone showed up just once. V and J are TRBV10-3 and TRBJ2-7; the D gene is possibly TRBD2 (5 bases). The V end was cut by 10 bases, the J end by 2 bases, with 15 bases between. This CDR3 is built from 13 residues. CDR1 ENHRY and CDR2 SYGVKD come from the germline V gene. In DNA, the CDR3 is TGTGCCACCGGAGGAGGTCTAACCTACGAGCAGTACTTC. The encoded protein is CATGGGLTYEQYF.

The gene calls are TRBV27 and TRBJ1-5; D is unclear. Trimming removed 7 bases at V and 5 bases at J, with 15 bases between. The CDR3 length is 14 residues. The germline V gene has CDR1 MNHEY and CDR2 SMNVEV (reference sequence). The CDR3 nucleotides read TGTGCCAGCAAGCTGACGTCCGGGGATCAGCCCCAGCATTTT. Translating gives CASKLTSGDQPQHF.

The genes are TRBV14 and TRBJ2-7; tentatively, D is TRBD2 (6 bases). CDR3 length: 14 amino acids. Trimming left V 0 bases short and J 3 bases short, with 9 bases between. The V gene's germline CDR1 is SGHDN and CDR2 FVKESK. CDR3 bases: TGTGCCAGCAGCCAAGAAACTAGCCTCTACGAGCAGTACTTC. Translating it yields CASSQETSLYEQYF.

This clone was recorded a few times. The CDR3 loop reads CASSLVGGRGADTQYF. The CDR3 coding sequence is TGTGCCAGCAGCTTAGTTGGAGGCAGGGGCGCAGATACGCAGTATTTT. The V call is TRBV11-2, the J call TRBJ2-3, with a possible D match to TRBD1 (6 bases). There are 16 residues in the CDR3. Trimming pared 1 base from V and 4 bases from J, leaving 15 bases between. Germline V gene lookup returns CDR1 SGHAT and CDR2 FQNNGV.

The V gene is TRBV15, the J gene TRBJ2-2; TRBD1 might be the D (5 bases). The CDR3 covers 15 residues. V shed 0 bases and J shed 5 bases, with 10 bases lying between them. The germline V gene encodes CDR1 LNHNV and CDR2 YYDKDF (reference sequence). The CDR3: CATSRDRAGTGELFF. The DNA of the CDR3 is TGTGCCACCAGCAGAGACAGGGCTGGTACCGGGGAGCTGTTTTTT. Full variable domain (missing parts from reference TRBV15 and TRBJ2-2): DAMVIQNPRYQVTQFGKPVTLSCSQTLNHNVMYWYQQKSSQAPKLLFHYYDKDFNNEADTPDNFQSRRPNTSFCFLDIRSPGLGDTAMYLCATSRDRAGTGELFFGEGSRLTVL.

The V call is TRBV11-1, the J call TRBJ2-5; TRBD2 might be the D (6 bases). Germline V gene sequence: CDR1 SGHAT, CDR2 FQDESV (reference sequence). There are 15 residues in the CDR3. Trimming took 1 base from V and 5 from J, leaving 14 bases between them. The CDR3 nucleotides read TGTGCCAGCAGCTTAGTAGCGGTTATGGTGGAGACCCAGTACTTC. This encodes CASSLVAVMVETQYF. Full variable domain (rest looked up from reference TRBV11-1 and TRBJ2-5): EAEVAQSPRYKITEKSQAVAFWCDPISGHATLYWYRQILGQGPELLVQFQDESVVDDSQLPKDRFSAERLKGVDSTLKIQPAELGDSAMYLCASSLVAVMVETQYFGPGTRLLVL.

V is TRBV5-1 and J is TRBJ1-2, with D unresolved. V lost 4 bases to trimming and J lost 3 bases, with 13 bases between them. CDR1 is SGHRS and CDR2 is YFSETQ in the germline V gene. This CDR3 has 14 amino acids. In nucleotides, the CDR3 is TGCGCCAGCAGCCTTAACCCCCGGGACTATGGCTACACCTTC. Translation gives CASSLNPRDYGYTF.

The chain is built from TRBV19 and TRBJ2-2; 9 nucleotides match TRBD1. Germline assignment: CDR1 LNHDA and CDR2 SQIVND (reference sequence). CDR3 length: 18 amino acids. V shed 5 bases and J 7 bases; nucleotides not matched to a gene: 17. The CDR3 region has the DNA TGTGCCAGTAGTCCCCCGGGACAGGGACTCTCCCCATTCGGGGAGCTGTTTTTT. It specifies CASSPPGQGLSPFGELFF.

The rearrangement joins TRBV2 to TRBJ1-2; D gene unclear. Germline lookup yields CDR1 SNHLY and CDR2 FYNNEI. V dropped 6 bases and J dropped 0 bases, with 2 bases sitting between them. The CDR3 extends over 11 amino acids. The CDR3 loop is CASSANYGYTF. CDR3 DNA sequence: TGTGCCAGCAGCGCTAACTATGGCTACACCTTC.

The chain couples TRBV6-5 to TRBJ2-7; TRBD2 matches 11 bases. Per germline, CDR1 MNHEY and CDR2 SVGAGI. The CDR3 sequence is 15 residues long. J gave up 0 bases and V 6 bases, and 4 bases lay outside the gene matches. CDR3: CASRRTSGPSYEQYF. CDR3 coding DNA: TGTGCCAGCAGGAGGACTAGCGGGCCCTCCTACGAGCAGTACTTC.

V and J are TRBV27 and TRBJ2-1; 13 positions agree with TRBD2. V dropped 9 bases and J dropped 8; count of bases not matched to a gene: 10. The CDR3 has 15 amino acids. The V gene's germline CDR1 is MNHEY and CDR2 SMNVEV (reference sequence). CDR3 nucleotides: TGTGCCAGTAGACAGGGACTAGCGGGAAGACATGAGCAGTTCTTC. It is translated as CASRQGLAGRHEQFF.

The V call is TRBV19, the J call TRBJ2-2; 8 bases map to TRBD1. This CDR3 comprises 16 residues. The V segment lost 5 bases and the J segment 5 bases; nucleotides outside the gene matches: 10. The germline V gene has CDR1 LNHDA and CDR2 SQIVND (reference sequence). CDR3 amino acids: CASSFRTGLGTGELFF. Here the CDR3 DNA reads TGTGCCAGTAGTTTCCGGACAGGGTTAGGGACCGGGGAGCTGTTTTTT.

In its sample, this clone was seen many times. The chain is built from TRBV4-1 and TRBJ1-3; D is unclear. Per the germline V gene, CDR1 is MGHRA and CDR2 is YSYEKL. V shed 4 bases and J shed 9 bases, with 10 bases lying between them. The CDR3 extends over 12 amino acids. The CDR3 loop reads CASSPFGGTIYF. In DNA, the CDR3 is TGCGCCAGCAGCCCCTTCGGAGGCACCATATATTTT.

The count of this clone is one. The CDR3 region has the DNA TGTGCCAGCAGCATCGGCGGACCTAGCGGCGAGCAGTACTTC. It yields the protein CASSIGGPSGEQYF. The chain recombines TRBV3-1 (or the pseudogene TRBV3-2) with TRBJ2-7, with 7 bases fitting TRBD2. The CDR3 loop spans 14 amino acids. The germline V gene has CDR1 LGHDT and CDR2 YNNKEL (reference sequence). V lost 5 bases and J lost 6; bases outside the gene matches: 10.

This clone showed up just a few times. This chain uses TRBV28 with TRBJ1-2; 7 bases map to TRBD1. This CDR3 contains 14 residues. Looked up from germline, CDR1 is MDHEN and CDR2 is SYDVKM. V shed 3 bases and J 7 bases; nucleotides not matched to a gene: 8. Written as DNA, the CDR3 is TGTGCCAGCAGTTTTGGGATGACAGGGTCTGGCTACACCTTC. It encodes CASSFGMTGSGYTF.

This rearrangement joins TRBV4-3 to TRBJ2-2; tentative D call: TRBD1 (6 bases). V gave up 0 bases and J gave up 6 bases, with 14 bases separating them. Looked up from germline, CDR1 is LGHNA and CDR2 is YSLEER. The CDR3 extends over 16 amino acids. The CDR3 protein is CASSQESQQGPGELFF. Written as DNA, the CDR3 is TGCGCCAGCAGCCAAGAGAGCCAACAGGGTCCCGGGGAGCTGTTTTTT.

V usage is TRBV28 and J usage is TRBJ1-4, with no clear D. The CDR3 is 12 amino acids. In germline, CDR1 is MDHEN, CDR2 SYDVKM. V was shortened by 5 bases and J by 6 bases, with 7 bases between the two germline ends. CDR3 region: CASSGRHEKLFF. As DNA, the CDR3 is TGTGCCAGCAGTGGGCGCCATGAAAAACTGTTTTTT.

CDR3 bases: TGTGCCAGCACCGAGGGCGGGTTCTCCTACAATGAGCAGTTCTTC. The encoded protein is CASTEGGFSYNEQFF. The genes are TRBV5-4 and TRBJ2-1; possibly TRBD2 for D (5 bases). V lost 6 bases and J 0 bases, leaving 13 bases between the germline ends. The CDR3 totals 15 residues. In germline, CDR1 is SGHNT, CDR2 YYREEE (reference sequence).

The V and J genes are TRBV30 and TRBJ1-3; possible D gene TRBD1, 5 bases. Germline V lookup: CDR1 GTSNPN, CDR2 SVGIG (reference sequence). Trimming took off 1 base at V and 3 bases at J, with 13 bases between the two ends. The CDR3 covers 15 residues. The CDR3 region has the DNA TGTGCCTGGAGTGCTGGGGGAGGCAGTGGAAACACCATATATTTT. Protein product: CAWSAGGGSGNTIYF.

CDR3 residues: CASSSQGNTYNSPLHF. CDR3 DNA: TGTGCCAGCAGTTCACAGGGGAACACCTATAATTCACCCCTCCACTTT. The chain links TRBV6-5 to TRBJ1-6; 7 bases line up with TRBD1. The germline V gene has CDR1 MNHEY and CDR2 SVGAGI. J was trimmed by 2 bases and V by 4 bases; bases with no gene match: 5. The CDR3 sequence is 16 residues long.

For the CDR3, the DNA is TGTGCCAGCTCCCGTACAGGGTCTAATTCACCCCTCCACTTT. Its translation: CASSRTGSNSPLHF. V is TRBV18 and J is TRBJ1-6, with D possibly TRBD1 on 6 matching bases. The CDR3 consists of 14 residues. The V gene's germline CDR1 is KGHSH and CDR2 LQKENI. The V and J ends lost 6 bases and 6 bases respectively, with 12 bases between them.

This chain joins TRBV7-9 and TRBJ1-4; TRBD1 might be the D (6 bases). Germline V gene lookup returns CDR1 SEHNR and CDR2 FQNEAQ (reference sequence). V was trimmed by 5 bases and J by 0 bases, leaving 13 bases between them. The CDR3 spans 16 residues. The CDR3 DNA sequence: TGTGCCAGCAGCCTAGAATCAGGGGCAACTAATGAAAAACTGTTTTTT. Amino acids: CASSLESGATNEKLFF.

The chain links TRBV7-2 to TRBJ2-3; D call uncertain. The CDR3 runs 13 residues. CDR1 is SGHTA, CDR2 FQGNSA, per germline. Trimming stripped 5 bases from V and 0 bases from J, with 6 bases between. CDR3 in DNA: TGTGCCAGCAGCGTCCCGAGCACAGATACGCAGTATTTT. Its protein product is CASSVPSTDTQYF.

The V and J genes are TRBV4-1 and TRBJ2-1, with 7 bases matching TRBD2. The trim removed 1 base at V and 4 bases at J, leaving 10 bases unmatched. Germline CDR1 reads MGHRA; CDR2 reads YSYEKL. This CDR3 contains 17 residues. The CDR3 is CASSQAHPGGPYNEQFF. As DNA, the CDR3 is TGCGCCAGCAGCCAAGCACACCCGGGAGGCCCATACAATGAGCAGTTCTTC.